The entry below gives a single T cell receptor beta chain sequence along with its context. Clones were sequenced by immunoSEQ multiplex PCR, and TCRdb holds only the in-frame ones, with some missing. The data show hundreds of thousands of clones, with almost 90% seen just once and 11% held by the top ten. The source of the sample is a study of blood T cell repertoires in COVID-19. At the level of the study: From the United States, Italy and Spain came samples of acute and convalescent COVID-19.

Germline V gene sequence: CDR1 SGHTA, CDR2 FQGTGA. Trimming cost V 2 bases and J 3 bases; bases outside gene matches: 8. The length of the CDR3 is 16 residues. The origin of this receptor is a woman under 40 with COVID-19, enrolled during active disease. The source material was peripheral blood. The gene calls are TRBV7-3 and TRBJ2-5; 8 bases are shared with TRBD1. DNA for the CDR3: TGTGCCAGCAGCTTACCTACCGCGGGACAGGAAGAGACCCAGTACTTC. Translating gives CASSLPTAGQEETQYF. The variable domain in full, completed from reference TRBV7-3 and TRBJ2-5, reads GAGVSQTPSNKVTEKGKYVELRCDPISGHTALYWYRQSLGQGPEFLIYFQGTGAADDSGLPNDRFFAVRPEGSVSTLKIQRTERGDSAVYLCASSLPTAGQEETQYFGPGTRLLVL.